The next 22 T cell receptor beta chains were all read from a single sample in a study of molecular identifiers for immune sequencing clone quantification. MiXCR, run by TCRdb on the PCR reads, gives a single entry per CDR3 protein. This sample has more than 550,000 distinct CDR3 sequences, with roughly 27% found just once. The sample taken for sequencing was naive CD8+ T cells from blood, with Jurkat cell RNA spiked in. Stated subset: FACS-sorted CD8+CD4-CCR7+CD45RA+ naive T cells. The receptors were sampled from a human donor in good health. Some libraries in this study had Jurkat cell RNA spiked in.

The chain carries TRBV4-3 and TRBJ2-1; D is perhaps TRBD2 (5 bases). The CDR3 is 15 residues long. Per germline, CDR1 LGHNA and CDR2 YSLEER. The V end lost 1 base, the J end lost 1 base, and 8 bases lay between the germline ends. The CDR3 protein is CASSQGSGSYNEQFF. CDR3 coding DNA: TGCGCCAGCAGCCAAGGTTCGGGGTCCTACAATGAGCAGTTCTTC.

The CDR3, as DNA: TGTGCCAGCCGCCAAAACCGGGACAGGGGCTACAATGAGCAGTTCTTC. It is translated as CASRQNRDRGYNEQFF. J is TRBJ2-1 and V is TRBV7-6; 10 nucleotides line up with TRBD1. The J segment lost 3 bases and the V segment lost 8 bases, leaving 10 bases of the junction unmatched. The CDR3 is 16 amino acids. CDR1 and CDR2 from the germline V gene are SGHVS and FNYEAQ.

The table lists this clonotype with a few counts. The chain carries TRBV18 and TRBJ1-4; tentative D call: TRBD1 (5 bases). CDR3 length: 15 residues. The V end lost 3 bases, the J end lost 5 bases, and 13 bases lay between the germline ends. Germline V gives CDR1 KGHSH, CDR2 LQKENI. The CDR3 DNA sequence: TGTGCCAGCTCACCGGTTGAGGGGCCGAATGAAAAACTGTTTTTT. Translated, it gives CASSPVEGPNEKLFF.

This clonotype was picked up many times. V and J are TRBV20-1 and TRBJ2-7, with D hard to call. The V end was cut by 4 bases, the J end by 3 bases, with 1 base between. CDR3 length equals 9 residues. The germline V gene has CDR1 DFQATT and CDR2 SNEGSKA (reference sequence). CDR3 loop: CSANYEQYF. The CDR3 nucleotides are TGCAGTGCTAACTACGAGCAGTACTTC.

In this sample, this clonotype turned up a few times. The chain has TRBV30 and TRBJ1-2; 9 bases fit TRBD1. After removal of 5 bases from V and 4 bases from J, the junction contained 2 bases not matched to a gene. Germline V gene sequence: CDR1 GTSNPN, CDR2 SVGIG (reference sequence). The CDR3 spans 12 residues. CDR3: CAWSQGAYGYTF. CDR3 in DNA: TGTGCCTGGTCACAGGGGGCCTATGGCTACACCTTC.

Turning to this clonotype: With a much larger clone just one base away, this may be a read error. In nucleotides, the CDR3 is TGTGCCAGCAGTCCGCCTAGCAACCCCCAATTAGACAAAAACATTCAGTACTTC. Its protein is CASSPPSNPQLDKNIQYF. This rearrangement joins TRBV27 to TRBJ2-4; a weak D match, TRBD2 (5 bases). Germline lookup yields CDR1 MNHEY and CDR2 SMNVEV (reference sequence). The CDR3 is 18 residues long. The V gene lost 5 bases and the J gene lost 3 bases, with 23 bases spanning the gap.

J is TRBJ2-5 and V is TRBV20-1, with 7 bases fitting TRBD2. CDR3 length: 14 amino acids. Per germline, CDR1 DFQATT and CDR2 SNEGSKA (reference sequence). J lost 5 bases, V lost 5 bases, and 11 bases had no gene match. The CDR3 nucleotides are TGCAGTGCTCCGGTAGGGGCGGGGGTGGAGACCCAGTACTTC. Amino acid sequence: CSAPVGAGVETQYF.

CDR3 amino acids: CASSLVDPDSEAFF. The CDR3 DNA is TGTGCCAGCAGCTTAGTGGACCCCGATTCTGAAGCTTTCTTT. The chain links TRBV7-9 to TRBJ1-1, with no clear D. Germline CDR1 reads SEHNR; CDR2 reads FQNEAQ (reference sequence). The V and J ends lost 1 base and 6 bases respectively, with 12 bases between them. There are 14 residues in the CDR3.

Points on this clonotype: Here the CDR3 omits its conserved ending phenylalanine or tryptophan, so a read error is the likely source. V and J are TRBV30 and TRBJ2-7; D call uncertain. The CDR3 spans 12 residues. Germline loops: CDR1 GTSNPN, CDR2 SVGIG (reference sequence). V was clipped by 5 bases and J by 7 bases, with 15 bases between them. The CDR3 loop reads CAWWHPPAEQYY. The CDR3 coding sequence is TGTGCCTGGTGGCATCCCCCCGCAGAGCAGTACTAC.

This clonotype has only a few counts. This chain uses TRBV28 with TRBJ1-1; D not certain. There are 14 residues in the CDR3. Trimming removed 4 bases from V and 5 bases from J, with 14 bases in between. The germline V gene has CDR1 MDHEN and CDR2 SYDVKM. The CDR3 loop reads CASSSQMKGTEAFF. The CDR3 DNA follows: TGTGCCAGCAGTTCACAGATGAAAGGGACTGAAGCTTTCTTT. Drawing the rest from reference TRBV28 and TRBJ1-1, the complete variable domain is DVKVTQSSRYLVKRTGEKVFLECVQDMDHENMFWYRQDPGLGLRLIYFSYDVKMKEKGDIPEGYSVSREKKERFSLILESASTNQTSMYLCASSSQMKGTEAFFGQGTRLTVV.

The chain joins TRBV30 to TRBJ1-2, with 7 positions matching TRBD1. The CDR3 is 13 amino acids. Germline CDR1 reads GTSNPN; CDR2 reads SVGIG (reference sequence). V shed 2 bases, J shed 6 bases, and the junction held 6 bases outside the gene matches. The CDR3, as DNA: TGTGCCTGGAGTTTCACAGGGGTCGATGGCTACACCTTC. This gives the protein CAWSFTGVDGYTF.

Many counts were recorded for this clonotype. This chain uses TRBV12-3 or TRBV12-4 with TRBJ2-3; D may be TRBD2 (5 bases). This CDR3 is 17 amino acids long. V gave up 10 bases and J gave up 2 bases, with 25 bases separating them. This CDR3 reads CATKPAGAWSNTDTQYF. As DNA, the CDR3 is TGTGCCACCAAACCGGCGGGTGCGTGGAGTAACACAGATACGCAGTATTTT.

This clonotype was picked up many times. V is TRBV24-1 and J is TRBJ1-1, with D uncertain. This CDR3 region has 15 residues. V was cut by 5 bases and J by 6 bases, with 18 bases left in between. From germline, CDR1 is KGHDR and CDR2 SFDVKD. The CDR3 DNA sequence: TGTGCCACCAGTGGTATGGACGGGGTACTGGCTGAAGCTTTCTTT. Amino acid sequence: CATSGMDGVLAEAFF.

The sample holds many counts of this clonotype. CDR3 bases: TGTGCCAGCAGCTTATTGGGGGCTGGGACAGATACGCAGTATTTT. This translates into CASSLLGAGTDTQYF. The chain couples TRBV7-3 to TRBJ2-3, with D maybe TRBD1 (6 bases). Trimming took 2 bases from V and 3 from J, leaving 12 bases between them. The germline V gene encodes CDR1 SGHTA and CDR2 FQGTGA. The CDR3 is 15 residues long.

To note about this clonotype: A junction end diverges from the germline sequence, so it may reflect a read error. The chain links TRBV30 to TRBJ1-2; D unresolved. CDR3 size: 12 residues. Germline CDR1 GTSNPN, CDR2 SVGIG (reference sequence). The CDR3: CAWGVSGPGYTF. The CDR3 nucleotides are TGTGCCTGGGGTGTATCAGGACCTGGCTACACCTTC. The full variable domain, with the rest looked up from reference TRBV30 and TRBJ1-2, is SQTIHQWPATLVQPVGSPLSLECTVEGTSNPNLYWYRQAAGRGLQLLFYSVGIGQISSEVPQNLSASRPQDRQFILSSKKLLLSDSGFYLCAWGVSGPGYTFGSGTRLTVV.

J is TRBJ2-5 and V is TRBV7-8; 14 bases match TRBD2. Losses at the gene ends were 5 bases for V and 0 bases for J; bases not matched to a gene: 11. The CDR3 has 19 residues. Germline assignment: CDR1 SGHVS and CDR2 FQNEAQ. Here the CDR3 reads CASSPGLAGGGWNQETQYF. As DNA, the CDR3 is TGTGCCAGCAGCCCCGGACTAGCGGGGGGAGGTTGGAACCAAGAGACCCAGTACTTC.

In nucleotides, the CDR3 is TGTGCCACCAGCAGCACCTGGCAGCGGACGGTCGGAGATACGCAGTATTTT. It specifies CATSSTWQRTVGDTQYF. The chain uses TRBV15 and TRBJ2-3, with D maybe TRBD2 (5 bases). Germline CDR1 reads LNHNV; CDR2 reads YYDKDF (reference sequence). The CDR3 contains 17 residues. Trimming shortened V by 3 bases and J by 5 bases, and 21 bases separated the two germline ends.

Many counts were recorded for this clonotype. The rearrangement joins TRBV20-1 to TRBJ2-3; D gene uncertain. Germline lookup yields CDR1 DFQATT and CDR2 SNEGSKA (reference sequence). CDR3 length: 16 residues. Trimming took off 0 bases at V and 2 bases at J, with 15 bases between the two ends. The CDR3 region is CSARDRQSYSTDTQYF. For the CDR3, the DNA is TGCAGTGCTAGAGATCGACAATCGTACTCCACAGATACGCAGTATTTT.

This clonotype was counted between two and nine times. The genes are TRBV3-1 and TRBJ2-7; tentatively, D is TRBD1 or TRBD2 (5 bases each). Per germline, CDR1 LGHDT and CDR2 YNNKEL (reference sequence). V shed 4 bases and J shed 1 base, with 8 bases lying between them. The CDR3 sequence is 13 residues long. CDR3 region: CASSRGRSYEQYF. CDR3 nucleotides: TGTGCCAGCAGCCGGGGGAGATCCTACGAGCAGTACTTC.

Turning to this clonotype: Possible read error: a much larger clone is one base away. CDR3 protein: CAWTQGWDQPQHF. DNA for the CDR3: TGTGCCTGGACCCAGGGCTGGGATCAGCCCCAGCATTTT. The V and J genes are TRBV30 and TRBJ1-5; tentatively, D is TRBD1 (5 bases). CDR3 length: 13 amino acids. Trimming removed 4 bases from V and 5 bases from J, with 12 bases in between. CDR1 is GTSNPN and CDR2 is SVGIG in the germline V gene (reference sequence). The whole variable domain, filled in from reference TRBV30 and TRBJ1-5, reads SQTIHQWPATLVQPVGSPLSLECTVEGTSNPNLYWYRQAAGRGLQLLFYSVGIGQISSEVPQNLSASRPQDRQFILSSKKLLLSDSGFYLCAWTQGWDQPQHFGDGTRLSIL.

Notes on this clonotype: A much more abundant neighbour one base away suggests this may be a read error. V and J are TRBV18 and TRBJ1-1; D remains ambiguous. CDR1 is KGHSH, CDR2 LQKENI, per germline. The CDR3 runs 16 residues. In DNA form, the CDR3 reads TGTGCCAGCTCCCCGACTGATTACAATATGAACACTGAAGCTCTCTTT. This codes for CASSPTDYNMNTEALF.

In its sample, this clonotype was seen many times. The chain recombines TRBV5-8 with TRBJ2-5, with D tentatively TRBD1 (6 bases). This CDR3 comprises 15 residues. Looked up from germline, CDR1 is SGHTS and CDR2 is YDEGEE. V lost 4 bases and J lost 5, with 18 bases in between. CDR3 amino acids: CASSHGPPGAETQYF. The DNA of the CDR3 is TGTGCCAGCAGCCACGGCCCTCCAGGGGCGGAGACCCAGTACTTC. Full variable domain (rest looked up from reference TRBV5-8 and TRBJ2-5): EAGVTQSPTHLIKTRGQQATLRCSPISGHTSVYWYQQALGLGLQFLLWYDEGEERNRGNFPPRFSGRQFPNYSSELNVNALELEDSALYLCASSHGPPGAETQYFGPGTRLLVL.